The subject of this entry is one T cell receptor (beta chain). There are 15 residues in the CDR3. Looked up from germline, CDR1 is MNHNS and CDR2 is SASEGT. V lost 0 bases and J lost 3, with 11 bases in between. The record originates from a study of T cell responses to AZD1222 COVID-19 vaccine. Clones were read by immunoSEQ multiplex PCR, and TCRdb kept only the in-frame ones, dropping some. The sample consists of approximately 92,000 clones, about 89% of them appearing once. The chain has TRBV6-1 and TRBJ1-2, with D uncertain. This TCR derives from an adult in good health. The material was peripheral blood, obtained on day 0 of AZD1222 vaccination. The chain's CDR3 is CASSEAWVAYYGYTF. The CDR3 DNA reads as TGTGCCAGCAGTGAAGCTTGGGTGGCCTACTATGGCTACACCTTC.